The rows below give T cell receptor beta chains drawn from one sample of a study of T cells in Graves' hyperthyroidism and ophthalmopathy. One entry per CDR3 protein results from TCRdb running MiXCR on the multiplex PCR reads. Among about 460,000 distinct CDR3 sequences listed, about 22% were seen once. Sequenced: blood. The receptors derive from a woman between 65 and 79 years old with Graves' ophthalmopathy. The CDR3 runs from the conserved cysteine through the conserved F or W. The order of the fields is clone size, J gene, V gene, D gene, CDR3 protein, CDR3 DNA. The D gene is left open where the match is weak. Not every row has a clone size; where given, it reads once, few, many or a size class.

>many|TRBJ2-2|TRBV12-3/TRBV12-4|TRBD2
CASSLAGSNTGELFF
TGTGCCAGCAGTCTAGCGGGATCAAACACCGGGGAGCTGTTTTTT
>many|TRBJ1-1|TRBV11-2|.
CASSLEPGSNTEAFF
TGTGCCAGCAGCTTAGAGCCAGGTTCGAACACTGAAGCTTTCTTT
>many|TRBJ1-1|TRBV12-3/TRBV12-4|.
CASSYTGGDPEAFF
TGTGCCAGCAGCTATACAGGAGGGGACCCTGAAGCTTTCTTT
>.|TRBJ2-4|TRBV10-3|.
CAISDRAGAKNIQYF
TGTGCCATCAGTGACCGAGCGGGAGCCAAAAACATTCAGTACTTC
>.|TRBJ2-5|TRBV7-2|.
CASSFEEARYF
TGTGCCAGCAGCTTTGAAGAGGCCCGGTACTTC
>many|TRBJ1-1|TRBV12-3/TRBV12-4|.
CASSLGFDTEAFF
TGTGCCAGCAGCCTTGGTTTCGACACTGAAGCTTTCTTT
>few|TRBJ2-3|TRBV7-6|TRBD2
CASSLEYGGSSTDTQYF
TGTGCCAGCAGCTTAGAGTACGGCGGGAGCAGCACAGATACGCAGTATTTT
>many|TRBJ2-3|TRBV7-2|.
CASSSALPDTQYF
TGTGCCAGCAGCTCCGCCTTGCCAGATACGCAGTATTTT
>.|TRBJ2-7|TRBV20-1|TRBD1
CSAKGQGEYEQYF
TGCAGTGCAAAAGGACAGGGGGAGTACGAGCAGTACTTC
>once|TRBJ1-2|TRBV6-5|TRBD1
CASSYRDSQGGYTF
TGTGCCAGCAGTTACAGGGACAGTCAAGGGGGCTACACCTTC
>few|TRBJ2-7|TRBV27|TRBD2
CASSPSSGSTEQYF
TGTGCCAGCAGCCCTTCTAGCGGATCTACCGAGCAGTACTTC
>.|TRBJ1-2|TRBV30|.
CAWRAPGGSYGYTF
TGTGCCTGGAGGGCCCCCGGGGGTAGCTATGGCTACACCTTC
>few|TRBJ1-5|TRBV30|.
CAWSGDRNQPQHF
TGTGCCTGGAGTGGGGACCGGAATCAGCCCCAGCATTTT
>.|TRBJ1-3|TRBV3-1|.
CASSPGRKPNSGNTIYF
TGTGCCAGCAGCCCAGGACGTAAACCTAACTCTGGAAACACCATATATTTT
>few|TRBJ2-1|TRBV29-1|.
CSVVGGGARGVNEQFF
TGCAGCGTTGTTGGTGGGGGGGCTCGAGGTGTTAATGAGCAGTTCTTC
>.|TRBJ2-6|TRBV7-2|.
CASSLAFSGIGANVLTF
TGTGCCAGCAGCTTAGCGTTTAGTGGGATCGGGGCCAACGTCCTGACTTTC
>many|TRBJ1-5|TRBV12-3/TRBV12-4|.
CASSLNGQLSNQPQHF
TGTGCCAGCAGTTTGAATGGTCAGTTGAGCAATCAGCCCCAGCATTTT
>many|TRBJ1-5|TRBV29-1|.
CSVVGDSNQPQHF
TGCAGCGTTGTAGGAGACAGCAATCAGCCCCAGCATTTT
>few|TRBJ2-3|TRBV20-1|.
CSASPPRGTTDTQYF
TGCAGTGCTTCCCCTCCAAGGGGTACCACAGATACGCAGTATTTT
>.|TRBJ2-7|TRBV7-2|TRBD1
CASRTGGVSYEQYF
TGTGCCAGCAGAACAGGGGGCGTCTCCTACGAGCAGTACTTC
>few|TRBJ2-7|TRBV27|.
CASSLGSGSGRSRYEQYF
TGTGCCAGCAGTCTGGGATCGGGGTCGGGAAGGTCCCGCTACGAGCAGTACTTC
>.|TRBJ2-1|TRBV29-1|TRBD1
CSVDRDSPYNEQFF
TGCAGCGTAGACCGGGACAGCCCCTACAATGAGCAGTTCTTC
>.|TRBJ1-1|TRBV5-1|.
CASSEVGRMNTEAFF
TGCGCCAGCAGCGAAGTCGGACGGATGAACACTGAAGCTTTCTTT
>.|TRBJ2-6|TRBV7-3|TRBD2
CASSSGGSGANVLTF
TGTGCCAGCAGCTCGGGGGGGTCCGGGGCCAACGTCCTGACTTTC
>.|TRBJ1-4|TRBV4-2|TRBD1
CASSHAGTGEEKLFF
TGTGCCAGCAGCCATGCCGGGACAGGGGAAGAAAAACTGTTTTTT
>.|TRBJ1-4|TRBV5-1|.
CASSREQGGSEKLFF
TGCGCCAGCAGCAGAGAACAGGGCGGCTCTGAAAAACTGTTTTTT
>.|TRBJ2-7|TRBV27|.
CASTSSVTYEQYF
TGTGCCAGCACGAGCTCCGTGACCTACGAGCAGTACTTC
>few|TRBJ2-1|TRBV20-1|TRBD2
CSARAPSGSFSYNEQFF
TGCAGTGCTAGGGCTCCTAGCGGGAGTTTCTCCTACAATGAGCAGTTCTTC
>many|TRBJ1-5|TRBV7-2|TRBD1
CASSIGTGENQPQHF
TGTGCCAGCAGCATCGGGACAGGGGAAAATCAGCCCCAGCATTTT
>many|TRBJ2-3|TRBV5-1|TRBD1
CASSPTGADTQYF
TGCGCCAGCAGCCCAACAGGGGCAGATACGCAGTATTTT
>.|TRBJ2-3|TRBV20-1|.
CSARDWGTSTDTQYF
TGCAGTGCTAGAGACTGGGGGACTAGCACAGATACGCAGTATTTT
>.|TRBJ1-2|TRBV14|.
CASSNRDGIYGYTF
TGTGCCAGCAGCAACCGGGACGGAATCTATGGCTACACCTTC
>many|TRBJ1-4|TRBV28|.
CASRDSNEKLFF
TGTGCCAGCAGGGACAGTAATGAAAAACTGTTTTTT
>few|TRBJ1-2|TRBV14|TRBD1
CASSEFPGTGYGYTF
TGTGCCAGCAGCGAATTCCCCGGGACAGGGTACGGCTACACCTTC
>once|TRBJ1-3|TRBV10-3|TRBD1
CAISTGTGSSGNTIYF
TGTGCCATCTCTACCGGGACAGGGAGCTCTGGAAACACCATATATTTT
>.|TRBJ2-3|TRBV27|TRBD2
CASSLSGLASGSLDTQYF
TGTGCCAGCAGTTTATCGGGACTGGCTAGCGGGAGTTTAGATACGCAGTATTTT
>many|TRBJ2-1|TRBV7-9|.
CASTWGSANNEQFF
TGTGCCAGCACCTGGGGTAGCGCGAACAATGAGCAGTTCTTC
>.|TRBJ1-6|TRBV7-8|TRBD1
CASSSNRDRGRGSPLHF
TGTGCCAGCAGCTCGAACCGGGACAGGGGGAGAGGGTCACCCCTCCACTTT
>few|TRBJ2-5|TRBV2|.
CASSNEGLGETQYF
TGTGCCAGCAGTAACGAGGGCCTAGGGGAGACCCAGTACTTC
>.|TRBJ1-1|TRBV3-1|.
CASSQATGGFTEAFF
TGTGCCAGCAGCCAAGCCACGGGGGGGTTCACTGAAGCTTTCTTT
>many|TRBJ2-5|TRBV2|TRBD2
CASSRTSGWETQYF
TGTGCCAGCAGTAGAACTAGCGGGTGGGAGACCCAGTACTTC
>few|TRBJ2-7|TRBV5-1|.
CASSSFRDRGNEQYF
TGCGCCAGCAGTTCGTTCCGGGATCGGGGAAACGAGCAGTACTTC
>once|TRBJ1-2|TRBV19|.
CASSLGTLGNYGYTF
TGTGCCAGTAGTCTCGGGACTTTGGGTAACTATGGCTACACCTTC
>.|TRBJ2-1|TRBV7-9|.
CASSLASPEYNEQFF
TGTGCCAGCAGCTTAGCGAGCCCAGAGTACAATGAGCAGTTCTTC
>few|TRBJ1-2|TRBV15|TRBD1
CATGQGQGVSNYGYTF
TGTGCCACCGGTCAGGGACAGGGGGTTTCGAACTATGGCTACACCTTC
>.|TRBJ1-2|TRBV2|.
CASSTDDYGYTF
TGTGCCAGCAGTACAGATGACTATGGCTACACCTTC